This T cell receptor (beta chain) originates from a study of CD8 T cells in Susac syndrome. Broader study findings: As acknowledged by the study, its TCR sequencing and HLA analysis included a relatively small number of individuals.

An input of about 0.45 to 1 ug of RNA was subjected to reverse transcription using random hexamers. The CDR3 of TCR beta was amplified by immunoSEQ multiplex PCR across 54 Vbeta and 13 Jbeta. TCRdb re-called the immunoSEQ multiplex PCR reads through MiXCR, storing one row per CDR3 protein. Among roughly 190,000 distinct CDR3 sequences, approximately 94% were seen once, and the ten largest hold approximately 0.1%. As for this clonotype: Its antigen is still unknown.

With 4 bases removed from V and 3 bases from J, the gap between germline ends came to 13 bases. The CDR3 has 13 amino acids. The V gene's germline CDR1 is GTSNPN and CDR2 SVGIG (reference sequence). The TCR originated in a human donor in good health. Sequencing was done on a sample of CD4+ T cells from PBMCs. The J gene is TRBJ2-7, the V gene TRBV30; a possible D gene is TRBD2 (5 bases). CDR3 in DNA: TGTGCCTGGACTGGAGGACCTTTCTACGAGCAGTACTTC. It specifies CAWTGGPFYEQYF.